This TCR beta chain was sequenced for a study of shared clonotypes between healthy human individuals. Regarding the study as a whole: Shared clonotypes across all four donors exceeded non-shared ones in generation probability.

Trimming stripped 4 bases from V and 1 base from J, with 11 bases between. Germline-derived CDR1 and CDR2 are SGHTA and FQGNSA. CDR3 length: 16 amino acids. The data were produced by immunoSEQ multiplex PCR, yet TCRdb's version contains in-frame clones alone and is incomplete. The sample holds over 2 million clones, roughly 96% seen once. A note on this clone: Antigen: not known.

The clonotype originates from a man between 18 and 35 years old in good health. The specimen was naive CD4+ T cells sorted from blood. The subset denotes: CD45RA+ positively selected. The chain uses TRBV7-2 and TRBJ2-6; D is unclear. CDR3 residues: CASSSQGGSGANVLTF. CDR3 nucleotide sequence: TGTGCCAGCAGCTCCCAAGGTGGATCTGGGGCCAACGTCCTGACTTTC.